The 8 T cell receptor beta chains below come from one sample, sequenced in a study of cytomegalovirus exposure and HLA in healthy donors. The PCR had 60 Vbeta and 13 Jbeta primers. Profiling relied on immunoSEQ multiplex PCR, and the TCRdb table lists in-frame clones only, not all of them. The sample contains about 190,000 clones, around 83% of which appear only once. Material: PBMCs. The origin of the receptors is a woman aged 18 to 35 in good health and CMV-seronegative.

The rearrangement uses TRBV30 and TRBJ2-7, with a possible D match to TRBD1 (6 bases). CDR3 length equals 13 residues. V dropped 5 bases and J dropped 3 bases, with 14 bases sitting between them. Germline V CDR1 and CDR2: GTSNPN, SVGIG (reference sequence). CDR3 bases: TGTGCCTGGGGGCAGGGGCTCTTCTACGAGCAGTACTTC. It is translated as CAWGQGLFYEQYF.

This clone was picked up a small number of times. The chain uses TRBV5-1 and TRBJ1-4; D perhaps matches TRBD1 (5 bases). The germline V gene encodes CDR1 SGHRS and CDR2 YFSETQ. The CDR3 loop spans 16 amino acids. V shed 4 bases and J shed 1 base, with 14 bases lying between them. CDR3 sequence reads: CASSPRSGGTNEKLFF. CDR3 in DNA: TGCGCCAGCAGCCCCCGGTCCGGGGGAACTAATGAAAAACTGTTTTTT.

The J gene is TRBJ2-1, the V gene TRBV29-1, with TRBD2 identical over 8 bases. Germline V CDR1 and CDR2: SQVTM, ANQGSEA. Losses at the gene ends were 0 bases for V and 6 bases for J; bases not matched to a gene: 10. The CDR3 loop spans 16 amino acids. The CDR3 region is CSVEDYAGGRFNEQFF. Written as DNA, the CDR3 is TGCAGCGTTGAAGATTATGCGGGGGGCCGATTCAATGAGCAGTTCTTC.

This clone has only one observation. This chain uses TRBV28 with TRBJ2-1; D is ambiguous. Germline V gene lookup returns CDR1 MDHEN and CDR2 SYDVKM. The CDR3 length is 15 residues. Trimming pared 2 bases from V and 0 bases from J, leaving 8 bases between. This CDR3 is CASSLASSSYNEQFF. In nucleotides, the CDR3 is TGTGCCAGCAGTTTAGCGTCGAGCTCCTACAATGAGCAGTTCTTC.

This chain joins TRBV7-2 and TRBJ2-5, with D unclear. The J call may be incorrect, as the DNA end agrees better with TRBJ2-7. CDR3 length: 11 residues. In germline, CDR1 is SGHTA, CDR2 FQGNSA. The DNA for the CDR3 is TGTGCCAGCAGCCCCGCCTACGAGCAGTACTTC. It codes for CASSPAYEQYF.

This chain uses TRBV5-1 with TRBJ2-1; 9 bases are a match to TRBD2. Germline-derived CDR1 and CDR2 are SGHRS and YFSETQ. V gave up 1 base and J gave up 8 bases; unmatched junction bases: 4. The CDR3 runs 14 residues. CDR3 amino acids: CASSLSGGTDEQFF. CDR3 DNA sequence: TGCGCCAGCAGCTTGAGCGGGGGGACGGATGAGCAGTTCTTC. Together with reference TRBV5-1 and TRBJ2-1, the CDR3 gives the full variable domain: KAGVTQTPRYLIKTRGQQVTLSCSPISGHRSVSWYQQTPGQGLQFLFEYFSETQRNKGNFPGRFSGRQFSNSRSEMNVSTLELGDSALYLCASSLSGGTDEQFFGPGTRLTVL.

The V gene is TRBV28, the J gene TRBJ1-1; D is unclear. Germline CDR1 is MDHEN and CDR2 is SYDVKM. The CDR3 totals 14 residues. Trimming took 3 bases from V and 3 from J, leaving 11 bases between them. The CDR3 loop is CASSLGDDYTEAFF. CDR3 coding DNA: TGTGCCAGCAGTTTGGGAGACGATTACACTGAAGCTTTCTTT.

The rearrangement links TRBV6-5 to TRBJ2-5; 9 bases line up with TRBD2. The CDR3 covers 15 residues. Losses at the gene ends were 2 bases for V and 10 bases for J; bases not matched to a gene: 11. The germline V gene has CDR1 MNHEY and CDR2 SVGAGI. CDR3 in DNA: TGTGCCAGCAGTTACGCGGGACTAGCTGCTCGGGACCAGTACTTC. Protein sequence: CASSYAGLAARDQYF.